The 32 T cell receptor beta chains below all came from one sample that was sequenced in a study of blood T cell repertoires in COVID-19. Sequencing was performed with immunoSEQ multiplex PCR; in TCRdb, only in-frame clones are kept and a portion is missing. The sample holds about 210,000 clones, roughly 79% seen once. The sequencing input was PBMCs or T cells enriched from blood (not recorded which). The source of these receptors is a woman aged 45-65 years with acute COVID-19.

This sequence joins TRBV27 and TRBJ1-2, with D tentatively TRBD1 (6 bases). The V end was cut by 0 bases, the J end by 7 bases, with 9 bases between. In germline, CDR1 is MNHEY, CDR2 SMNVEV (reference sequence). The CDR3 is 13 residues long. The DNA of the CDR3 is TGTGCCAGCAGTTTATCGAACAGGGCTGGCTACACCTTC. This encodes CASSLSNRAGYTF.

This clone was detected a few times. The chain uses TRBV5-1 and TRBJ2-1; 11 nucleotides line up with TRBD1. Losses at the gene ends were 0 bases for V and 2 bases for J; bases not matched to a gene: 10. The germline CDR1 and CDR2 sequences are SGHRS and YFSETQ. This CDR3 comprises 19 residues. The CDR3 DNA follows: TGCGCCAGCAGCTTGGATATGGACAGGGGGCATAAGACCTACAATGAGCAGTTCTTC. It is translated as CASSLDMDRGHKTYNEQFF.

The gene calls are TRBV30 and TRBJ1-5; D is possibly TRBD1 (5 bases). There are 12 residues in the CDR3. Germline lookup yields CDR1 GTSNPN and CDR2 SVGIG (reference sequence). V shed 5 bases and J shed 2 bases, with 7 bases lying between them. The CDR3 loop is CAWGQRNQPQHF. The DNA of the CDR3 is TGTGCCTGGGGACAACGCAATCAGCCCCAGCATTTT.

The chain carries TRBV12-3 or TRBV12-4 and TRBJ1-5; TRBD1 might be the D (6 bases). The CDR3 is 13 amino acids. The V gene lost 5 bases and the J gene lost 4 bases, with 9 bases spanning the gap. In DNA form, the CDR3 reads TGTGCCAGCAGTAGGACAGATAATCAGCCCCAGCATTTT. The encoded protein is CASSRTDNQPQHF.

This clone was detected only once. V gene TRBV7-2 combines with J gene TRBJ2-2; possible D gene TRBD1, 6 bases. The V end lost 2 bases, the J end lost 4 bases, and 17 bases lay between the germline ends. The CDR3 covers 17 residues. Germline V gives CDR1 SGHTA, CDR2 FQGNSA. The CDR3 is CASSLQGPGAGTGELFF. CDR3 DNA: TGTGCCAGCAGCTTACAGGGACCAGGGGCTGGCACCGGGGAGCTGTTTTTT.

The genes are TRBV4-1 and TRBJ2-5; 7 bases agree with TRBD1. Germline-derived CDR1 and CDR2 are MGHRA and YSYEKL. This CDR3 has 14 amino acids. J gave up 4 bases and V 1 base, and 3 bases lay outside the gene matches. CDR3: CASSQGTGGETQYF. The DNA of the CDR3 is TGCGCCAGCAGCCAAGGGACAGGAGGAGAGACCCAGTACTTC.

This rearrangement joins TRBV18 to TRBJ1-4, with TRBD1 matching 7 bases. Losses at the gene ends were 5 bases for V and 7 bases for J; bases not matched to a gene: 10. The CDR3 runs 15 residues. The germline CDR1 and CDR2 sequences are KGHSH and LQKENI. CDR3 sequence reads: CASSSSTGITEKLFF. CDR3 DNA sequence: TGTGCCAGCTCATCCTCGACAGGGATTACTGAAAAACTGTTTTTT.

The rearrangement links TRBV24-1 to TRBJ2-2; a weak D match, TRBD2 (6 bases). This CDR3 contains 16 residues. Germline CDR1 is KGHDR and CDR2 is SFDVKD. The ends were cut back, 6 bases at V and 2 bases at J, with 15 bases in the middle. The CDR3 reads CATSTTEEGNTGELFF. Written as DNA, the CDR3 is TGTGCCACCAGTACTACCGAGGAGGGCAACACCGGGGAGCTGTTTTTT.

The J gene is TRBJ1-6, the V gene TRBV2, with 9 bases aligning to TRBD1. Germline V CDR1 and CDR2: SNHLY, FYNNEI. The CDR3 is made up of 17 amino acids. V was clipped by 4 bases and J by 9 bases; unmatched bases: 13. The CDR3 DNA sequence: TGTGCCAGCAGTGGTGGGACAGGGCCATTTTTCGCTTCACCCCTCCACTTT. It codes for CASSGGTGPFFASPLHF.

The chain joins TRBV6-1 to TRBJ1-3; 9 bases fit TRBD1. V was clipped by 4 bases and J by 4 bases; unmatched bases: 8. The germline gives CDR1 MNHNS, CDR2 SASEGT. The CDR3 totals 16 residues. CDR3: CASSAPGQGAGNTIYF. CDR3 coding DNA: TGTGCCAGCAGTGCACCGGGACAGGGCGCCGGAAACACCATATATTTT.

This sequence joins TRBV6-2 or TRBV6-3 and TRBJ2-3, with D possibly being TRBD2 (5 bases). V gave up 6 bases and J gave up 4 bases, with 17 bases separating them. CDR1 is MNHEY and CDR2 is SVGEGT in the germline V gene. The CDR3 extends over 15 amino acids. Here the CDR3 reads CASSPSRPGADTQYF. Here the CDR3 DNA reads TGTGCCAGCAGCCCCTCCCGGCCCGGGGCAGATACGCAGTATTTT.

The chain recombines TRBV7-2 with TRBJ2-1; the match to TRBD2 covers 7 bases. The CDR3 consists of 16 residues. Germline CDR1 reads SGHTA; CDR2 reads FQGNSA. V shed 1 base and J 0 bases; nucleotides not matched to a gene: 3. The CDR3, as DNA: TGTGCCAGCAGCTTAGAGTGGGGGGGCTCCTACAATGAGCAGTTCTTC. The encoded protein is CASSLEWGGSYNEQFF.

This rearrangement joins TRBV28 to TRBJ1-2; 8 bases line up with TRBD1. J was trimmed by 5 bases and V by 6 bases; bases with no gene match: 14. Per germline, CDR1 MDHEN and CDR2 SYDVKM. This CDR3 comprises 16 residues. The chain's CDR3 is CASSAWTGKGSYGYTF. The CDR3, as DNA: TGTGCCAGCAGCGCCTGGACAGGGAAGGGATCTTATGGCTACACCTTC.

The chain is built from TRBV3-1 (or the pseudogene TRBV3-2) and TRBJ2-3, with a possible D match to TRBD1 (5 bases). V was pared by 4 bases and J by 2 bases, with 13 bases between. CDR1 is LGHDT and CDR2 is YNNKEL in the germline V gene (reference sequence). This CDR3 comprises 15 residues. The CDR3 loop is CASSPRGSTTDTQYF. The CDR3 nucleotides read TGTGCCAGCAGCCCTAGGGGTAGTACCACAGATACGCAGTATTTT.

V is TRBV2 and J is TRBJ2-1; the D gene is possibly TRBD1 (6 bases). From germline, CDR1 is SNHLY and CDR2 FYNNEI. Trimming took 6 bases from V and 4 from J, leaving 13 bases between them. This CDR3 region has 14 residues. CDR3 region: CASSLRTEYNEQFF. Here the CDR3 DNA reads TGTGCCAGCAGCCTAAGGACAGAATACAATGAGCAGTTCTTC.

The chain's CDR3 is CASSQQGAGEKLFF. The CDR3 DNA reads TGTGCCAGCAGCCAACAGGGGGCTGGAGAAAAACTGTTTTTT. This sequence joins TRBV11-1 and TRBJ1-4; 9 nucleotides align to TRBD1. Germline V CDR1 and CDR2: SGHAT, FQDESV (reference sequence). Trimming at V came to 5 bases and at J to 8 bases, leaving 6 bases not matched to a gene. The CDR3 runs to 14 residues.

The chain couples TRBV6-5 to TRBJ2-1; D may be TRBD2 (5 bases). V lost 0 bases to trimming and J lost 5 bases, with 11 bases between them. The V gene's germline CDR1 is MNHEY and CDR2 SVGAGI. The CDR3 has 15 amino acids. This CDR3 is CASSYSLASHNEQFF. The CDR3 DNA reads TGTGCCAGCAGTTACTCCCTAGCTTCTCACAATGAGCAGTTCTTC.

This chain uses TRBV28 with TRBJ1-3; weak D call: TRBD1 (5 bases). Trimming shortened V by 3 bases and J by 4 bases, and 16 bases separated the two germline ends. This CDR3 has 16 amino acids. The V gene's germline CDR1 is MDHEN and CDR2 SYDVKM. The CDR3 loop reads CASSLYPQGRGNTIYF. DNA for the CDR3: TGTGCCAGCAGTTTGTATCCCCAGGGCCGCGGAAACACCATATATTTT.

The rearrangement links TRBV7-9 to TRBJ1-1, with TRBD1 identical over 7 bases. CDR1 is SEHNR, CDR2 FQNEAQ, per germline (reference sequence). V was pared by 3 bases and J by 5 bases, with 6 bases of the junction left unmatched. The CDR3 spans 14 residues. The CDR3 bases are TGTGCCAGCAGCTTCGGACAGGCTGGGACTGAAGCTTTCTTT. It translates to CASSFGQAGTEAFF.

V usage is TRBV2 and J usage is TRBJ2-1, with TRBD2 matching 11 bases. The junction had 0 bases not matched to a gene; V was cut back by 4 bases and J by 4 bases. The CDR3 has 14 amino acids. Germline lookup yields CDR1 SNHLY and CDR2 FYNNEI. The CDR3, as DNA: TGTGCCAGCAGTGGGACTAGCGGGTACAATGAGCAGTTCTTC. Protein product: CASSGTSGYNEQFF.

This chain links TRBV5-6 with TRBJ2-5, with unresolved D. With 1 base removed from V and 5 bases from J, the gap between germline ends came to 18 bases. Germline loops: CDR1 SGHDT, CDR2 YYEEEE. This CDR3 spans 16 amino acids. The DNA of the CDR3 is TGTGCCAGCAGCTTGCTGTCTGGATCCGGGTTGGAGACCCAGTACTTC. This gives the protein CASSLLSGSGLETQYF.

This rearrangement joins TRBV4-1 to TRBJ1-4, with no clear D. The CDR3 spans 15 residues. Trimming removed 2 bases from V and 4 bases from J, with 11 bases in between. Germline V CDR1 and CDR2: MGHRA, YSYEKL. Written as DNA, the CDR3 is TGCGCCAGCAGCCAAAGCGGTACGGGTAATGAAAAACTGTTTTTT. It yields the protein CASSQSGTGNEKLFF.

J is TRBJ1-1 and V is TRBV10-1, with TRBD1 matching over 7 bases. Germline values: CDR1 WNHNN, CDR2 SYGVQD (reference sequence). V shed 3 bases, J shed 0 bases, and the junction held 13 bases outside the gene matches. This CDR3 has 18 residues. CDR3 protein: CASSDWTPRGGMNTEAFF. DNA of the CDR3: TGCGCCAGCAGTGATTGGACACCTCGAGGGGGCATGAACACTGAAGCTTTCTTT.

This sequence joins TRBV18 and TRBJ1-1; a weak D match, TRBD1 (6 bases). The CDR3 is made up of 15 amino acids. Trimming shortened V by 1 base and J by 5 bases, and 14 bases separated the two germline ends. Germline assignment: CDR1 KGHSH and CDR2 LQKENI. CDR3 coding DNA: TGTGCCAGCTCACCACGCGGGGGCGCAATGACTGAAGCTTTCTTT. This sequence encodes CASSPRGGAMTEAFF.

In its sample, this clone was seen a few times. This rearrangement joins TRBV10-3 to TRBJ1-6, with 8 positions matching TRBD1. The trim removed 5 bases at V and 5 bases at J, leaving 5 bases unmatched. CDR3 length: 15 residues. CDR1 and CDR2 from the germline V gene are ENHRY and SYGVKD. The CDR3 region has the DNA TGTGCCATCAGTCCTCAGGGGGCGAATAATTCACCCCTCCACTTT. Amino acid sequence: CAISPQGANNSPLHF.

CDR3 nucleotide sequence: TGTGCCAGCAGTGAAGGAGACAGTCCTAATCAGCCCCAGCATTTT. Translated, it gives CASSEGDSPNQPQHF. V gene TRBV6-4 combines with J gene TRBJ1-5, with D possibly TRBD1 on 5 matching bases. Germline CDR1 reads MRHNA; CDR2 reads SNTAGT. V lost 3 bases and J 4 bases, leaving 13 bases between the germline ends. This CDR3 contains 15 residues.

This rearrangement joins TRBV7-2 to TRBJ2-2; D remains ambiguous. Germline loops: CDR1 SGHTA, CDR2 FQGNSA. V lost 1 base to trimming and J lost 1 base, with 7 bases between them. The CDR3 spans 15 residues. The CDR3 nucleotides read TGTGCCAGCAGCTTAGTTGTCGGGAACACCGGGGAGCTGTTTTTT. Amino acid sequence: CASSLVVGNTGELFF.

This rearrangement joins TRBV14 to TRBJ2-7; 7 bases line up with TRBD1. This CDR3 spans 14 amino acids. V was clipped by 5 bases and J by 2 bases; unmatched bases: 6. CDR1 is SGHDN, CDR2 FVKESK, per germline. CDR3 nucleotides: TGTGCCAGCAGCACACGACAGGGACCCTACGAGCAGTACTTC. This codes for CASSTRQGPYEQYF.

The chain recombines TRBV5-1 with TRBJ2-5; TRBD2 agrees at 7 bases. This CDR3 region has 14 residues. The V gene end was trimmed by 4 bases and the J gene end by 2 bases; junction bases not matched to a gene: 5. Germline V gene data show CDR1 as SGHRS and CDR2 as YFSETQ. This CDR3 reads CASSPPGGQETQYF. Written as DNA, the CDR3 is TGCGCCAGCAGCCCCCCCGGGGGGCAAGAGACCCAGTACTTC. Full variable domain (remainder filled in from reference TRBV5-1 and TRBJ2-5): KAGVTQTPRYLIKTRGQQVTLSCSPISGHRSVSWYQQTPGQGLQFLFEYFSETQRNKGNFPGRFSGRQFSNSRSEMNVSTLELGDSALYLCASSPPGGQETQYFGPGTRLLVL.

This chain connects TRBV27 to TRBJ1-2; 7 bases align to TRBD1. This CDR3 has 15 residues. V dropped 4 bases and J dropped 1; count of bases not matched to a gene: 6. Germline assignment: CDR1 MNHEY and CDR2 SMNVEV (reference sequence). The CDR3, as DNA: TGTGCCAGCAGTTACACAGGGGTCAGTAACTATGGCTACACCTTC. Protein product: CASSYTGVSNYGYTF.

This clone appeared once. The V gene is TRBV15, the J gene TRBJ2-1, with 7 bases identical to TRBD1. There are 15 residues in the CDR3. V was pared by 3 bases and J by 4 bases, with 6 bases of the junction left unmatched. Germline-derived CDR1 and CDR2 are LNHNV and YYDKDF (reference sequence). CDR3: CATSSGTELYNEQFF. DNA for the CDR3: TGTGCCACCAGCAGTGGGACAGAACTATACAATGAGCAGTTCTTC. Together with reference TRBV15 and TRBJ2-1, the CDR3 gives the full variable domain: DAMVIQNPRYQVTQFGKPVTLSCSQTLNHNVMYWYQQKSSQAPKLLFHYYDKDFNNEADTPDNFQSRRPNTSFCFLDIRSPGLGDTAMYLCATSSGTELYNEQFFGPGTRLTVL.

The chain couples TRBV19 to TRBJ1-2; 7 nucleotides match TRBD1. CDR3 length equals 14 residues. Germline assignment: CDR1 LNHDA and CDR2 SQIVND (reference sequence). The ends lost 7 bases at V and 2 bases at J; junction bases unmatched: 7. The CDR3 DNA sequence: TGTGCCAGTACGCCCAGACAGGGCAACTATGGCTACACCTTC. Its translation is CASTPRQGNYGYTF. Full variable domain (rest looked up from reference TRBV19 and TRBJ1-2): DGGITQSPKYLFRKEGQNVTLSCEQNLNHDAMYWYRQDPGQGLRLIYYSQIVNDFQKGDIAEGYSVSREKKESFPLTVTSAQKNPTAFYLCASTPRQGNYGYTFGSGTRLTVV.